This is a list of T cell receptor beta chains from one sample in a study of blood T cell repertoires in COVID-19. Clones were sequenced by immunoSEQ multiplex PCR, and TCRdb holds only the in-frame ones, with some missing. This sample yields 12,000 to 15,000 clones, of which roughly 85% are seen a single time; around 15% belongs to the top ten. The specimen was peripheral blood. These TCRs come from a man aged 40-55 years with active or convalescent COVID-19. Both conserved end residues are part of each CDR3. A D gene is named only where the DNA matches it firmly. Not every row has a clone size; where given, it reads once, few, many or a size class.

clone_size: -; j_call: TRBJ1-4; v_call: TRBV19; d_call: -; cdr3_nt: TGTGCCACCCTGCCGGGGGATTTGGATAATGAAAAACTGTTTTTT; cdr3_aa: CATLPGDLDNEKLFF
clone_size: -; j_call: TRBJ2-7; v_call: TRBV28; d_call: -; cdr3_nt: TGTGCCAGCAGTTTAGTATCTCTGACAGGGACTCCACACGAGCAGTACTTC; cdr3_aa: CASSLVSLTGTPHEQYF
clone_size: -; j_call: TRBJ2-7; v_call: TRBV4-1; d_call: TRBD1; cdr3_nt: TGCGCCAGCAGCCCCGGACAGGGTTTATACTACGAGCAGTACTTC; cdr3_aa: CASSPGQGLYYEQYF
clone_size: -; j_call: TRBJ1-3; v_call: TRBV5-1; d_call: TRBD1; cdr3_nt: TGCGCCAGCAGCCAGCAGGGGGCTGTAGGAAACACCATATATTTT; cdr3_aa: CASSQQGAVGNTIYF
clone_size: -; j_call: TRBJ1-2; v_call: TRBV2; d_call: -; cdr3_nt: TGTGCCAGCAGTGATCCCAGGGGACATGGCGGCTACACCTTC; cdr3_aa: CASSDPRGHGGYTF
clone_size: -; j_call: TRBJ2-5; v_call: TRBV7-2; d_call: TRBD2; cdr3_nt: TGTGCCAGCAGCTCGGGACTAGCGGGGATCCAAGAGACCCAGTACTTC; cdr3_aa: CASSSGLAGIQETQYF
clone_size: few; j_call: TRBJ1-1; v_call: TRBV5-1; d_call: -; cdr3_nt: TGCGCCAGCAGAGGAGCGACAGAGAACACTGAAGCTTTCTTT; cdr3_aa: CASRGATENTEAFF
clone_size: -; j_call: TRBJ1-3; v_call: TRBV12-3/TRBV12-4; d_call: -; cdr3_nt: TGTGCCAGCTGTGGGCTCTCTGGAAACACCATATATTTT; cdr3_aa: CASCGLSGNTIYF
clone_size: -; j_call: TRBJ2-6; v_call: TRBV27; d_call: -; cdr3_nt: TGTGCCAGCAGTCAGGGGGACTGGTTCTCTGGGGCCAACGTCCTGACTTTC; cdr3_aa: CASSQGDWFSGANVLTF
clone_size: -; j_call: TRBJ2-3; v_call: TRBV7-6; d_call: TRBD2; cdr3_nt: TGTGCCAGCAGCCAAATCTCAGCGGGGGGGCGTTCAGATACGCAGTATTTT; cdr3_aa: CASSQISAGGRSDTQYF
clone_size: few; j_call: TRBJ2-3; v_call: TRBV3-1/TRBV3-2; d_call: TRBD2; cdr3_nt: TGTGCCAGCAGCCAAGATGATAGCGGGGGGCCCCAAGATACGCAGTATTTT; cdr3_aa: CASSQDDSGGPQDTQYF
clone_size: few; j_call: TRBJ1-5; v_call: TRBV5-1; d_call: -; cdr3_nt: TGCGCCAGCAGAGATAGGGGGAATCAGCCCCAGCATTTT; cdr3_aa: CASRDRGNQPQHF
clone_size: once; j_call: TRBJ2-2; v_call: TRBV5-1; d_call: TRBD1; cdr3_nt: TGCGCCAGCAGCTCGGGGACAGGGGTGACCGGGGAGCTGTTTTTT; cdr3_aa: CASSSGTGVTGELFF
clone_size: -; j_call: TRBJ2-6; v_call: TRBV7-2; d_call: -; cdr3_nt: TGTGCCAGCAGCTTAGTCAGTTTCCTCTCTGGGGCCAACGTCCTGACTTTC; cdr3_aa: CASSLVSFLSGANVLTF
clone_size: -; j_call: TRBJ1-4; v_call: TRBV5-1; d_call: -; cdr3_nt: TGCGCCAGCAGCCTGGGGGCGGGGGCCATGATTGAAAAACTGTTTTTT; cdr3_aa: CASSLGAGAMIEKLFF
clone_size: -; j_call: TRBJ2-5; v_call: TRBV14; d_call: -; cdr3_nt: TGTGCCAGCAGCCGTTCCGGGAAGGAGACCCAGTACTTC; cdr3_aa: CASSRSGKETQYF
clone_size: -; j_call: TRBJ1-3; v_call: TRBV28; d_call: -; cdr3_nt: TGTGCCAGCGGACAAGGCGGGGGCTCTGGAAACACCATATATTTT; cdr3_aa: CASGQGGGSGNTIYF
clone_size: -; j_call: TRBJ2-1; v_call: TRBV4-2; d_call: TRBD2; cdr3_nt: TGTGCCAGCAGCCAAGATAGCGGGGGGGCCAATGAGCAGTTCTTC; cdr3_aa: CASSQDSGGANEQFF
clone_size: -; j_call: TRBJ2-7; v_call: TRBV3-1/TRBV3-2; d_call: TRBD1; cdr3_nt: TGTGCCAGCAGCCAAGGGACAGGCATTGATGTCGAGCAGTACTTC; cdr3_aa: CASSQGTGIDVEQYF
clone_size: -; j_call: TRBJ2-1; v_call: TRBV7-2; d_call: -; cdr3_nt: TGTGCCAGCAGCTTAGAGATTAGCGGTAACAATGAGCAGTTCTTC; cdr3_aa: CASSLEISGNNEQFF
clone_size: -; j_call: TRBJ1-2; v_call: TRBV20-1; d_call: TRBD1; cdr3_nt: TGCAGTGCTTTTCGGACAGGTGGCTACACCTTC; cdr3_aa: CSAFRTGGYTF
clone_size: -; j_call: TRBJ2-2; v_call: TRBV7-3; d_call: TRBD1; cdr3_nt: TGTGCCAGCAGCTCGTCCCGGGACAGGACCGGGGAGCTGTTTTTT; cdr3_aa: CASSSSRDRTGELFF
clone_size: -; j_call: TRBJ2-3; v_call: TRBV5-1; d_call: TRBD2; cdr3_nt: TGCGCCAGCAGCCTGCGGGGGGGTGTGGTTACAGATACGCAGTATTTT; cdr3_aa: CASSLRGGVVTDTQYF
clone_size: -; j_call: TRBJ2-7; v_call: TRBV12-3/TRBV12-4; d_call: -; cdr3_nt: TGTGCCAGCACACCAGGTATAGGATACGAGCAGTACTTC; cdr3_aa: CASTPGIGYEQYF
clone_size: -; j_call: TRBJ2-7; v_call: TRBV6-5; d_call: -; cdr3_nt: TGTGCCAGCAGTTACGCCAGTTCCTACGAGCAGTACTTC; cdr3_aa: CASSYASSYEQYF
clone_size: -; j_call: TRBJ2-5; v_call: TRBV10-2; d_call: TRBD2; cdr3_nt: TGCGCCAGCGGTTTGCGGGGGGGAACTCAAGAGACCCAGTACTTC; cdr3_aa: CASGLRGGTQETQYF
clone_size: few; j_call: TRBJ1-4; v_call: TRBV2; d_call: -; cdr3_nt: TGTGCCAGCAGTTTACTTCAGGCCCTTAATGAAAAACTGTTTTTT; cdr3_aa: CASSLLQALNEKLFF
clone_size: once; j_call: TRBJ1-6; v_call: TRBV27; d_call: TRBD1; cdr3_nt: TGTGCCAGCGGGACAGGGGTTTCACCCCTCCACTTT; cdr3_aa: CASGTGVSPLHF
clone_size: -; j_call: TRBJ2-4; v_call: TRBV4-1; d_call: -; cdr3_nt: TGCGCCAGCGGACACCAGGGGTCGGCCAAAAACATTCAGTACTTC; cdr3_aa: CASGHQGSAKNIQYF
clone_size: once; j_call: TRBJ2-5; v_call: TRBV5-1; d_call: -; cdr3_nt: TGCGCCAGCAGCTGGAAGGGGGTCGGGGAGACCCAGTACTTC; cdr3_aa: CASSWKGVGETQYF
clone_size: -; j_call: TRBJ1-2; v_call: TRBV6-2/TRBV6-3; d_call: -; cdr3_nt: TGTGCCAGCAGCCTGGACATAGGCTATGGCTACACCTTC; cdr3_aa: CASSLDIGYGYTF
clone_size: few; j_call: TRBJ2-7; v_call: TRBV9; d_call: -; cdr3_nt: TGTGCCAGCAGCGTTTCTCCAGGGGCGCTCTCCTACGAGCAGTACTTC; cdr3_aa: CASSVSPGALSYEQYF
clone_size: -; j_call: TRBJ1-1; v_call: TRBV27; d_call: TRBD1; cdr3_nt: TGTGCCAGCAGTTTGTCGGGACAGGGAAGGAACACTGAAGCTTTCTTT; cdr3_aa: CASSLSGQGRNTEAFF
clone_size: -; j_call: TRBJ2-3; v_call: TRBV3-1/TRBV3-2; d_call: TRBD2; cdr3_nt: TGTGCCAGCAGCCAAGAAAAGCGGGGGGGCCGTCGCACAGATACGCAGTATTTT; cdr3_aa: CASSQEKRGGRRTDTQYF
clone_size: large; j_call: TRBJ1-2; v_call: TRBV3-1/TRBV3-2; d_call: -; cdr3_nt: TGTGCCAGCAGCCAAGATCCGGTCCGCCCCTATGGCTACACCTTC; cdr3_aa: CASSQDPVRPYGYTF
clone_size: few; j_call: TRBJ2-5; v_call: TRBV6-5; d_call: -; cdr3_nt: TGTGCTTTGGGCAGGCCTATCCAAGAGACCCAGTACTTC; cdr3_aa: CALGRPIQETQYF
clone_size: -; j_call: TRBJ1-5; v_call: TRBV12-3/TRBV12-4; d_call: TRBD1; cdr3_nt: TGTGCCAGCAGCCCGACAGGGAATCAGCCCCAGCATTTT; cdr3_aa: CASSPTGNQPQHF
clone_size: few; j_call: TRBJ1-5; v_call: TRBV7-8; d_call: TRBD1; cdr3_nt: TGTGCCAGCAGCTTAGACAGGGGCCGAAATCAGCCCCAGCATTTT; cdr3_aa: CASSLDRGRNQPQHF
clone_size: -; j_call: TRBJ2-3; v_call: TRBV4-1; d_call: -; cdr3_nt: TGCGCCAGCAGCCACTTCCGGTGGGGCGAAGGAGATACGCAGTATTTT; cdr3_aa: CASSHFRWGEGDTQYF
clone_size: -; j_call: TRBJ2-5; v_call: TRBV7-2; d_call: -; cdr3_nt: TGTGCCAGCAGCTTAGCTTTCTCAGAGACCCAGTACTTC; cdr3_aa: CASSLAFSETQYF
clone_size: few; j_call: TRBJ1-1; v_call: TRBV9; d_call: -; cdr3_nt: TGTGCCAGCAGCCCCGGCGGGGGCTACTCGAGGGCTTTCTTT; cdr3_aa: CASSPGGGYSRAFF
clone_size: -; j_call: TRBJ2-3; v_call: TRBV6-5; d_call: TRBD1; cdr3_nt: TGTGCCAGCAACCCTGGGACAGGGGCAGATACGCAGTATTTT; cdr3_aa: CASNPGTGADTQYF
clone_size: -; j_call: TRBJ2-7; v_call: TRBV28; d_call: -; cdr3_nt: TGTGCCAGCAATTTTAGGGTCGACCCCGGAGGAGGTTACGAGCAGTACTTC; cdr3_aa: CASNFRVDPGGGYEQYF
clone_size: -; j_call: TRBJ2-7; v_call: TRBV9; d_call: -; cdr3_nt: TGTGCCAGCAGCGTAGCCACCGACAGGCTGTACTTC; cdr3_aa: CASSVATDRLYF
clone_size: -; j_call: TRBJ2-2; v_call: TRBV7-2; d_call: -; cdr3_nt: TGTGCCAGCAGCTTATATCTGTTCGCGAACACCGGGGAGCTGTTTTTT; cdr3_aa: CASSLYLFANTGELFF
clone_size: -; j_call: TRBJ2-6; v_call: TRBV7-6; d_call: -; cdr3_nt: TGTGCCAGCAGCCCAGAGACAGGTCTCTCTGGGGCCAACGTCCTGACTTTC; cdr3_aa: CASSPETGLSGANVLTF
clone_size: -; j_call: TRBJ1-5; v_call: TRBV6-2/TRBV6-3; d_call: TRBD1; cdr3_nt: TGTGCCAGTAGTTTGGGGCAGGGGGTTTATTTGAATCAGCCCCAGCATTTT; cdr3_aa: CASSLGQGVYLNQPQHF
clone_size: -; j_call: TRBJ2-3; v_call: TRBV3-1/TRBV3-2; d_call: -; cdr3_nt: TGTGCCAGCAGCCACAGACAGCCCTCCACAGATACGCAGTATTTT; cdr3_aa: CASSHRQPSTDTQYF
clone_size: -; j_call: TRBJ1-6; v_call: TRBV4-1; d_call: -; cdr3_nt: TGCGCCAGCAGCCAAGAACAGAGTTCACCCCTCCACTTT; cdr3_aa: CASSQEQSSPLHF
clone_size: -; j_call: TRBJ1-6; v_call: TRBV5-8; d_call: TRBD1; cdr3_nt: TGTGCCAGCAGCCGGGACAGCCCAAATTCACCCCTCCACTTT; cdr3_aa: CASSRDSPNSPLHF
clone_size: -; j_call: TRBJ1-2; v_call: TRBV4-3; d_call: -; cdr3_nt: TGCGCCAGCAGCCAAGATAAACAGACAGCCAACTATGGCTACACCTTC; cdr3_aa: CASSQDKQTANYGYTF
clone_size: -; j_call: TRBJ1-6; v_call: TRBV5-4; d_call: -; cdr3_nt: TGTGCCAGCAGCCCGACACGTGGAAATTCACCCCTCCACTTT; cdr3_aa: CASSPTRGNSPLHF
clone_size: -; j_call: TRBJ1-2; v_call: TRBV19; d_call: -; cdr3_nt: TGTGCCAGTAGTATCCCGACAGGAAACCTTTATGAGCTGGGCTACACCTTC; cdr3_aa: CASSIPTGNLYELGYTF
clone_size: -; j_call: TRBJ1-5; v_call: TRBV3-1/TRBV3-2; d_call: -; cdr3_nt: TGTGCCAGCAGCCAAGGGGGTAGGGCAGGGTGGCAGCCCCAGCATTTT; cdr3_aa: CASSQGGRAGWQPQHF